This record looks at one TCR beta chain sequence and its context. This entry belongs to a study of blood T cell repertoires in COVID-19. Study-level information: Material from acute and convalescent COVID-19 was sourced from the United States, Italy and Spain. PBMCs, B-cell-depleted T cells, or T cells provided the cDNA or gDNA that made up the material.

Deletions cut 5 bases from V and 4 bases from J, with 6 bases between. There are 12 residues in the CDR3. The table came from immunoSEQ multiplex PCR; TCRdb's copy has only in-frame clones and leaves some out. The sample lists 55,000 to 70,000 clones, more than 85% occurring once. Followed over time, Seattle patients had been enrolled while infection was active. The origin of this receptor is a man aged 40-50 years with COVID-19, enrolled during active disease. The chain recombines TRBV12-3 or TRBV12-4 with TRBJ1-3, with D unresolved. The sequenced material came from peripheral blood. The CDR3 sequence: CASSPQGNTIYF. The CDR3 bases are TGTGCCAGCAGTCCCCAAGGAAACACCATATATTTT.